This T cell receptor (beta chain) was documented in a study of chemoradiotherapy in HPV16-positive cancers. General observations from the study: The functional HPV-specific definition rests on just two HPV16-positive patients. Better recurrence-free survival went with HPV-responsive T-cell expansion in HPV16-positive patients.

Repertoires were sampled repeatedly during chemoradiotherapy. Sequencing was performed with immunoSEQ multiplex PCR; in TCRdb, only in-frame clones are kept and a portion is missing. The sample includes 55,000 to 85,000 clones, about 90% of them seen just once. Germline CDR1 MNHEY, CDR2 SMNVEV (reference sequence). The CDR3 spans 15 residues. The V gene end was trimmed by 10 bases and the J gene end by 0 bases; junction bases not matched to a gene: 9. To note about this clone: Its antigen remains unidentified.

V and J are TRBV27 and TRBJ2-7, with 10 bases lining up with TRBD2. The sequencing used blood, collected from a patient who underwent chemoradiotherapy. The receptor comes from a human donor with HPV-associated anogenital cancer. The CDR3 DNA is TGTGCCACCCGGCTAGCGGGGGACAGCTCCTACGAGCAGTACTTC. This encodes CATRLAGDSSYEQYF.